This TCR beta chain was captured by sequencing in a study of shared clonotypes between healthy human individuals. Overall study results and limits: Among non-shared clonotypes, generation probabilities were lower than among those shared by all four donors.

This CDR3 spans 10 amino acids. Trimming took off 7 bases at V and 8 bases at J, with 9 bases between the two ends. Germline CDR1 SQVTM, CDR2 ANQGSEA. It was 200 to 250 ng DNA, about 30,000 T cell genomes, that sorted-subset replicate PCRs used. Profiling relied on immunoSEQ multiplex PCR, and the TCRdb table lists in-frame clones only, not all of them. This sample has around 1.1 million clones; 75% to 80% occur once, and the top ten carry 0.6% to 0.7%. In regard to this clone: No antigen is known for it.

The source of this sequence is a man between 18 and 29 years old in good health. Some clones in this sample may be carry-over from other donors' samples. Sequencing was done on a sample of memory CD4+ T cells from PBMCs. Subset denoted: CD45RA-negative fraction. J is TRBJ2-1 and V is TRBV29-1; maybe TRBD2 (6 bases). The CDR3 bases are TGCAGCGGGGGGGAGGATGAGCAGTTCTTC. As protein: CSGGEDEQFF.